One sample yielded the 32 T cell receptor beta chains listed below, sequenced in a study of regulatory T cells in long-lasting Graves disease. For TCR beta, libraries came from iRepertoire HTBI primers and Arm-PCR of CDR3 regions. Via MiXCR, TCRdb re-called the multiplex PCR reads, giving one row per CDR3 protein. The sample has hundreds of thousands of distinct CDR3 sequences, around 30% seen once. The sample's time point: persistent/refractory GD, antithyroid drugs over 5 years with positive TRAb. The TCR library was prepared using RNA isolated from PBMCs. This material consisted of peripheral blood mononuclear cells (PBMCs), taken when the disease was refractory, from a patient treated with antithyroid drugs. These receptors came from a female donor with Graves disease.

This clonotype was counted only a few times. Just one base apart from a much larger clone, this may be a read error. J is TRBJ1-6 and V is TRBV20-1; D may be TRBD1 (6 bases). CDR1 and CDR2 from the germline V gene are DFQATT and SNEGSKA (reference sequence). The V end was cut by 2 bases, the J end by 9 bases, with 14 bases between. The CDR3 runs to 14 residues. The CDR3 bases are TGCAGTGCTAGACCACAGGGTTCTGGTTCACCCCTCCACTTT. It specifies CSARPQGSGSPLHF.

This clonotype was observed a few times. The CDR3 sequence is CATSDLHGGEQYF. The DNA of the CDR3 is TGTGCCACCAGTGATTTGCACGGGGGAGAGCAGTACTTC. This chain connects TRBV24-1 to TRBJ2-7; TRBD2 might be the D (6 bases). The ends were cut back, 0 bases at V and 7 bases at J, with 9 bases in the middle. Germline CDR1 is KGHDR and CDR2 is SFDVKD. This CDR3 region has 13 residues.

The rearrangement links TRBV5-4 to TRBJ1-2, with no clear D. The germline V gene encodes CDR1 SGHNT and CDR2 YYREEE (reference sequence). The CDR3 covers 16 residues. Trimming pared 0 bases from V and 4 bases from J, leaving 16 bases between. The CDR3 sequence: CASSLANHDFSYGYTF. CDR3 coding DNA: TGTGCCAGCAGCTTGGCCAATCACGACTTTAGCTATGGCTACACCTTC.

This clonotype was observed a handful of times. The chain is built from TRBV7-9 and TRBJ1-6; no clear D gene. CDR1 and CDR2 (germline): SEHNR, FQNEAQ (reference sequence). Trimming took off 1 base at V and 10 bases at J, with 11 bases between the two ends. The length of the CDR3 is 14 residues. In nucleotides, the CDR3 is TGTGCCAGCAGCTTAGATGGGGAGAGCTCACCCCTCCACTTT. Protein product: CASSLDGESSPLHF.

Only a few counts were recorded for this clonotype. This chain uses TRBV13 with TRBJ2-7; 12 nucleotides line up with TRBD2. Germline CDR1 is PRHDT and CDR2 is FYEKMQ (reference sequence). The CDR3 runs 17 residues. Trimming at V came to 5 bases and at J to 2 bases, leaving 10 bases not matched to a gene. This CDR3 reads CASSPPRTSGTAYEQYF. The DNA for the CDR3 is TGTGCCAGCAGCCCACCCAGGACTAGCGGGACAGCCTACGAGCAGTACTTC.

Only a few counts were recorded for this clonotype. This chain connects TRBV6-1 to TRBJ1-4; possibly TRBD1 for D (5 bases). This CDR3 has 14 residues. The V end lost 7 bases, the J end lost 16 bases, and 25 bases lay between the germline ends. Germline assignment: CDR1 MNHNS and CDR2 SASEGT. CDR3 amino acids: CASTPAGGKWNPFF. CDR3 bases: TGTGCCAGCACCCCCGCGGGGGGGAAATGGAATCCGTTTTTT.

This clonotype was observed a handful of times. The V call is TRBV27, the J call TRBJ2-7; a possible D gene is TRBD2 (7 bases). Trimming took 6 bases from V and 6 from J, leaving 18 bases between them. Germline assignment: CDR1 MNHEY and CDR2 SMNVEV (reference sequence). The CDR3 is 14 residues long. Here the CDR3 reads CASRRRERGGEQYF. CDR3 DNA: TGTGCCAGCAGGCGACGGGAGAGGGGGGGCGAGCAGTACTTC.

V is TRBV3-1 and J is TRBJ1-1; D unresolved. CDR3 size: 11 residues. The V end was cut by 8 bases, the J end by 6 bases, with 10 bases between. Germline values: CDR1 LGHDT, CDR2 YNNKEL (reference sequence). CDR3 coding DNA: TGTGCCAGCGAGGGAGCAGCTGAAGCTTTCTTT. This gives the protein CASEGAAEAFF.

This clonotype occurred a few times. The V call is TRBV3-1, the J call TRBJ2-7; 12 positions match TRBD1. Germline V lookup: CDR1 LGHDT, CDR2 YNNKEL (reference sequence). Trimming took 3 bases from V and 5 from J; bases not matched to a gene: 8. The CDR3 runs 16 residues. DNA of the CDR3: TGTGCCAGCAGCCACTGGGACAGGGGGCGAGGGAACGAGCAGTACTTC. As protein: CASSHWDRGRGNEQYF.

This clonotype was counted a few times. The chain carries TRBV28 and TRBJ2-4; TRBD2 matches 8 bases. CDR1 is MDHEN and CDR2 is SYDVKM in the germline V gene. This CDR3 comprises 14 residues. The V gene end was trimmed by 6 bases and the J gene end by 4 bases; junction bases not matched to a gene: 5. CDR3 in DNA: TGTGCCAGCAGCTCCGGGACTAGTAAAAACATTCAGTACTTC. Translated: CASSSGTSKNIQYF.

The gene calls are TRBV5-1 and TRBJ2-7; 10 nucleotides align to TRBD2. Trimming cost V 0 bases and J 3 bases; bases outside gene matches: 9. CDR1 and CDR2 (germline): SGHRS, YFSETQ. The CDR3 length is 17 residues. The CDR3 nucleotides read TGCGCCAGCAGCTTGGACCCTTCTAGCGGGAGTGTCTACGAGCAGTACTTC. This encodes CASSLDPSSGSVYEQYF.

This clonotype appeared once. The DNA of the CDR3 is TGTGCCAGCAGCCCAAGAGGTCTCGGGAATGAGCAGTTCTTC. It encodes CASSPRGLGNEQFF. The chain carries TRBV11-3 and TRBJ2-1, with D unresolved. The CDR3 loop spans 14 amino acids. Germline-derived CDR1 and CDR2 are SGHNT and YENEEA. The germline V and J ends were trimmed by 5 bases and 7 bases, with 15 bases remaining between them.

This clonotype was found a few times. The rearrangement links TRBV30 to TRBJ1-1; D is unresolved. The ends were cut back, 2 bases at V and 9 bases at J, with 16 bases in the middle. The CDR3 consists of 13 residues. CDR1 is GTSNPN, CDR2 SVGIG, per germline (reference sequence). The CDR3, as DNA: TGTGCCTGGAGTTTGGACGGAGCGGGGAAAGCTTTCTTT. It translates to CAWSLDGAGKAFF. The full variable domain, in which reference TRBV30 and TRBJ1-1 provide the parts outside the CDR3, is SQTIHQWPATLVQPVGSPLSLECTVEGTSNPNLYWYRQAAGRGLQLLFYSVGIGQISSEVPQNLSASRPQDRQFILSSKKLLLSDSGFYLCAWSLDGAGKAFFGQGTRLTVV.

There are many counts of this clonotype. The chain joins TRBV3-1 to TRBJ1-4, with D unresolved. With 2 bases removed from V and 8 bases from J, the gap between germline ends came to 6 bases. Germline V CDR1 and CDR2: LGHDT, YNNKEL (reference sequence). This CDR3 region has 12 residues. The CDR3 nucleotides are TGTGCCAGCAGCCAACTCAACGAAAAACTGTTTTTT. It translates to CASSQLNEKLFF.

There are a few counts of this clonotype. The chain has TRBV6-2 or TRBV6-3 and TRBJ1-5, with D maybe TRBD1 (5 bases). This CDR3 is 12 amino acids long. Between the trimmed V and J ends, which lost 4 bases and 10 bases, there was a span of 11 bases. Looked up from germline, CDR1 is MNHEY and CDR2 is SVGEGT. In nucleotides, the CDR3 is TGTGCCAGCAGTTTCAGGGCTGGTCCCCAGCATTTT. Amino acid sequence: CASSFRAGPQHF.

This clonotype was counted only a few times. The rearrangement uses TRBV27 and TRBJ1-4; TRBD1 matches at 7 bases. J gave up 4 bases and V 5 bases, and 10 bases lay outside the gene matches. This CDR3 region has 16 residues. Per the germline V gene, CDR1 is MNHEY and CDR2 is SMNVEV (reference sequence). DNA for the CDR3: TGTGCCAGCAGTATAAGGAGCGGACAGGATAATGAAAAACTGTTTTTT. Its protein product is CASSIRSGQDNEKLFF.

This clonotype was found a few times. The rearrangement links TRBV2 to TRBJ1-3, with unresolved D. Per the germline V gene, CDR1 is SNHLY and CDR2 is FYNNEI. This CDR3 region has 13 residues. Trimming removed 7 bases from V and 1 base from J, with 8 bases in between. The chain's CDR3 is CASKGFSGNTIYF. As DNA, the CDR3 is TGTGCCAGCAAAGGTTTTTCTGGAAACACCATATATTTT.

The chain employs TRBV7-2 and TRBJ1-2; D gene unclear. In germline, CDR1 is SGHTA, CDR2 FQGNSA. This CDR3 is 12 amino acids long. V lost 1 base and J 8 bases, leaving 8 bases between the germline ends. CDR3 DNA sequence: TGTGCCAGCAGCTTAGGGGTCGGGGGCTACACCTTC. It translates to CASSLGVGGYTF. Variable domain in full (rest from reference TRBV7-2 and TRBJ1-2): GAGVSQSPSNKVTEKGKDVELRCDPISGHTALYWYRQSLGQGLEFLIYFQGNSAPDKSGLPSDRFSAERTGGSVSTLTIQRTQQEDSAVYLCASSLGVGGYTFGSGTRLTVV.

This sequence joins TRBV7-3 and TRBJ1-1, with D uncertain. The CDR3 runs to 15 residues. Germline CDR1 SGHTA, CDR2 FQGTGA. Between the trimmed V and J ends, which lost 5 bases and 5 bases, there was a span of 18 bases. CDR3 coding DNA: TGTGCCAGCAGCCCAGCGCGGGCTAAGGAAACTGAAGCTTTCTTT. Its translation is CASSPARAKETEAFF.

The sample holds many counts of this clonotype. The genes are TRBV30 and TRBJ1-2, with no clear D. The CDR3 is made up of 11 amino acids. V shed 6 bases and J shed 1 base, with 6 bases lying between them. Germline CDR1 reads GTSNPN; CDR2 reads SVGIG (reference sequence). In DNA, the CDR3 is TGTGCCTGCTGGATTAACTATGGCTACACCTTC. It yields the protein CACWINYGYTF.

To note about this clonotype: Being one base from a much bigger clone, this may be a read error. The genes are TRBV5-1 and TRBJ2-7, with TRBD2 as a possible D gene (6 bases). Per the germline V gene, CDR1 is SGHRS and CDR2 is YFSETQ. CDR3 length: 14 residues. The ends were cut back, 4 bases at V and 9 bases at J, with 20 bases in the middle. CDR3 residues: CASSPGLMAHGQYF. In DNA, the CDR3 is TGCGCCAGCAGCCCGGGACTCATGGCCCACGGGCAGTACTTC.

This sequence joins TRBV30 and TRBJ1-2, with a weak D call TRBD1 (6 bases). Germline V CDR1 and CDR2: GTSNPN, SVGIG (reference sequence). CDR3 length: 14 residues. Trimming pared 0 bases from V and 5 bases from J, leaving 13 bases between. CDR3 region: CAWSVLEQGYGYTF. For the CDR3, the DNA is TGTGCCTGGAGTGTTCTTGAACAGGGATATGGCTACACCTTC.

This clonotype was observed many times. The V call is TRBV2, the J call TRBJ1-1, with D possibly TRBD1 on 6 matching bases. V was shortened by 9 bases and J by 2 bases, with 19 bases between the two germline ends. CDR1 SNHLY and CDR2 FYNNEI come from the germline V gene. The CDR3 is 15 residues long. In nucleotides, the CDR3 is TGTGCCAGAATAGACCAGGGGCTGAATAACACTGAAGCTTTCTTT. Protein: CARIDQGLNNTEAFF. Full variable domain (outside the CDR3, taken from reference TRBV2 and TRBJ1-1): EPEVTQTPSHQVTQMGQEVILRCVPISNHLYFYWYRQILGQKVEFLVSFYNNEISEKSEIFDDQFSVERPDGSNFTLKIRSTKLEDSAMYFCARIDQGLNNTEAFFGQGTRLTVV.

This clonotype occurred many times. J is TRBJ1-6 and V is TRBV20-1, with a tentative D call TRBD1 (6 bases). Between the trimmed V and J ends, which lost 3 bases and 9 bases, there was a span of 18 bases. The germline V gene has CDR1 DFQATT and CDR2 SNEGSKA (reference sequence). The CDR3 has 15 residues. The CDR3 region is CSASGTRSSLSPLHF. The CDR3 nucleotides are TGCAGTGCTAGCGGGACACGTAGCAGTCTTTCACCCCTCCACTTT.

This clonotype was observed many times. The CDR3 coding sequence is TGTGCCAGCAGTTTGACGGGTAACTCTGGCAATCAGCCCCAGCATTTT. Translating it yields CASSLTGNSGNQPQHF. This sequence joins TRBV28 and TRBJ1-5; D is unclear. V shed 3 bases and J shed 2 bases, with 14 bases lying between them. Germline V gives CDR1 MDHEN, CDR2 SYDVKM. The CDR3 totals 16 residues.

The J gene is TRBJ2-5, the V gene TRBV7-7; TRBD2 matches 9 bases. The CDR3 is 14 amino acids. Germline CDR1 SSHAT, CDR2 FNYEAQ (reference sequence). V shed 6 bases, J shed 5 bases, and the junction held 7 bases outside the gene matches. In DNA form, the CDR3 reads TGTGCCAGCAGTCCTAGCGGGGTCCCGGAGACCCAGTACTTC. Translation gives CASSPSGVPETQYF.

This clonotype was seen repeatedly, ten times or more. This chain links TRBV25-1 with TRBJ1-2, with D uncertain. Per the germline V gene, CDR1 is MGHDK and CDR2 is SYGVNS. The CDR3 covers 14 residues. V was trimmed by 7 bases and J by 0 bases, leaving 12 bases between them. The CDR3 DNA is TGTGCCAGCAAAGGCGCAGGAGCTAACTATGGCTACACCTTC. Translated: CASKGAGANYGYTF.

Only a few counts were recorded for this clonotype. The gene calls are TRBV12-3 or TRBV12-4 and TRBJ1-1; tentatively, D is TRBD1 (6 bases). With 6 bases removed from V and 0 bases from J, the gap between germline ends came to 11 bases. The CDR3 totals 14 residues. The CDR3 nucleotides read TGTGCCAGCAGGGAAGGGGGAATGAACACTGAAGCTTTCTTT. Encoded protein: CASREGGMNTEAFF.

With regard to this clonotype: This may be a read error, as it is one base from a much larger clone. The rearrangement uses TRBV29-1 and TRBJ1-1; D possibly corresponds to TRBD1 (6 bases). Germline CDR1 SQVTM, CDR2 ANQGSEA. Trimming stripped 3 bases from V and 0 bases from J, with 8 bases between. The CDR3 totals 13 residues. CDR3 coding DNA: TGCAGCGTTGATGACAGGATGAACACTGAAGCTTTCTTT. Translating it yields CSVDDRMNTEAFF.

V usage is TRBV29-1 and J usage is TRBJ1-3; 9 nucleotides agree with TRBD1. Germline V lookup: CDR1 SQVTM, CDR2 ANQGSEA. V lost 6 bases, J lost 4 bases, and 4 bases stayed unmatched. This CDR3 comprises 13 residues. CDR3 residues: CSVWTGVGNTIYF. DNA of the CDR3: TGCAGCGTGTGGACAGGGGTGGGAAACACCATATATTTT.

This clonotype was found many times. The chain has TRBV6-2 or TRBV6-3 and TRBJ2-7, with D possibly TRBD2 on 6 matching bases. Trimming shortened V by 0 bases and J by 2 bases, and 8 bases separated the two germline ends. Germline loops: CDR1 MNHEY, CDR2 SVGEGT. The CDR3 runs 14 residues. The CDR3 region has the DNA TGTGCCAGCAGTTACTCCCGGGGGACCTACGAGCAGTACTTC. Residues: CASSYSRGTYEQYF.

This clonotype occurred many times. V usage is TRBV11-2 and J usage is TRBJ1-6; TRBD1 aligns across 8 bases. Germline V gene lookup returns CDR1 SGHAT and CDR2 FQNNGV. The CDR3 contains 15 residues. V was clipped by 5 bases and J by 10 bases; unmatched bases: 10. The CDR3 sequence: CASSRATGEVSPLHF. DNA of the CDR3: TGTGCCAGCAGCCGAGCGACAGGGGAGGTATCACCCCTCCACTTT.